This T cell receptor (beta chain) was found in a study of blood T cell repertoires in COVID-19. Per the original methods: Cell counts per sample came from amplifying reference gene primers. Measured with immunoSEQ multiplex PCR; TCRdb has only the in-frame clones, and not every one. V, J and clone size derive from that table, while D and trimming were established from the DNA sequence. Of about 180,000 clones listed, 65% to 90% were seen once; the top ten hold around 9%. Germline CDR1 is SGHRS and CDR2 is YFSETQ. This CDR3 has 14 residues. Trimming left V 3 bases short and J 5 bases short, with 14 bases between.

Sequencing was carried out using peripheral blood. The receptor was isolated from a man aged 50 to 60 with active or convalescent COVID-19. The chain carries TRBV5-1 and TRBJ2-5; D remains ambiguous. The CDR3, as DNA: TGCGCCAGCAGCTCGGTTGCGGCCCGTGAGACCCAGTACTTC. It codes for CASSSVAARETQYF.